Following are 17 T cell receptor beta chains from one sample sequenced in a study of cytomegalovirus exposure and HLA in healthy donors (dated 2017 in TCRdb). The protocol used for the library was the immunoSEQ multiplex PCR assay. For the multiplex PCR, a mixture combining 60 forward primers for TCR Vbeta segments and 13 reverse primers for TCR Jbeta segments was used. TCRdb's version of the immuneACCESS table is confined to in-frame rearrangements and falls short of the full clone set. An unresolved V gene accounts for under half of the shortfall where checked; the remainder is of unknown origin. This sample has around 150,000 clones in its table, and 80% to 90% of those were observed once. The ten biggest clones cover around 14% of the sample. The specimen was PBMCs. The receptor source for this set is a woman in her forties or fifties in good health and CMV-seronegative.

The V gene is TRBV19, the J gene TRBJ2-7, with D perhaps TRBD1 (6 bases). Germline V gene lookup returns CDR1 LNHDA and CDR2 SQIVND (reference sequence). CDR3 length equals 15 residues. The V and J ends lost 6 bases and 3 bases respectively, with 18 bases between them. The DNA of the CDR3 is TGTGCCAGTAGCCAAAACAGGGAAGGGCTCTACGAGCAGTACTTC. Amino acid sequence: CASSQNREGLYEQYF.

The rearrangement uses TRBV29-1 and TRBJ2-1, with a possible D match to TRBD1 (6 bases). V dropped 7 bases and J dropped 1 base, with 11 bases sitting between them. The germline V gene encodes CDR1 SQVTM and CDR2 ANQGSEA. This CDR3 is built from 13 residues. This chain's CDR3 is CSAQTGSYNEQFF. The CDR3 DNA follows: TGCAGCGCCCAGACAGGATCCTACAATGAGCAGTTCTTC.

This clone was recorded only once. The V call is TRBV19, the J call TRBJ1-5, with D possibly matching TRBD1 (6 bases). Germline-derived CDR1 and CDR2 are LNHDA and SQIVND (reference sequence). Trimming left V 2 bases short and J 4 bases short, with 9 bases between. The CDR3 has 14 residues. CDR3 in DNA: TGTGCCAGTAGTATATCGGACAGTAATCAGCCCCAGCATTTT. Protein product: CASSISDSNQPQHF.

The J gene is TRBJ2-3, the V gene TRBV6-1, with 9 nucleotides matching TRBD2. Per the germline V gene, CDR1 is MNHNS and CDR2 is SASEGT. The CDR3 contains 15 residues. Unmatched junction bases numbered 2, after V lost 0 bases and J lost 4 bases. The CDR3 DNA sequence: TGTGCCAGCAGTGAAGCGCTAGCGGGGTCAGATACGCAGTATTTT. Its protein product is CASSEALAGSDTQYF.

This clone came up once. Germline is not matched at one junction end, which may reflect a read error. The chain employs TRBV7-9 and TRBJ2-1; 12 bases match TRBD2. CDR1 is SEHNR, CDR2 FQNEAQ, per germline (reference sequence). The CDR3 extends over 15 amino acids. DNA of the CDR3: TGTTCCAGCAGCTCTAGCGGGGGGGCCTGGAATGAGCAGTTCTTC. Amino acids: CSSSSSGGAWNEQFF. Filled out from reference TRBV7-9 and TRBJ2-1, the complete variable domain reads DTGVSQNPRHKITKRGQNVTFRCDPISEHNRLYWYRQTLGQGPEFLTYFQNEAQLEKSRLLSDRFSAERPKGSFSTLEIQRTEQGDSAMYLCSSSSSGGAWNEQFFGPGTRLTVL.

J is TRBJ2-5 and V is TRBV4-3; 7 bases align to TRBD2. Germline assignment: CDR1 LGHNA and CDR2 YSLEER. The CDR3 runs to 14 residues. J gave up 5 bases and V 1 base, and 4 bases lay outside the gene matches. CDR3 bases: TGCGCCAGCAGCCAAGTAGGGGAGGGGGAGACCCAGTACTTC. Translation gives CASSQVGEGETQYF.

In the case of this clone: The same CDR3 also results from other DNA sequences found in this sample. The J gene is TRBJ1-1, the V gene TRBV6-5, with a tentative D call TRBD1 (5 bases). Trimming took off 5 bases at V and 5 bases at J, with 9 bases between the two ends. The V gene's germline CDR1 is MNHEY and CDR2 SVGAGI. The CDR3 is 12 residues long. The CDR3 DNA is TGTGCCAGCAGTACGGGGGGGACTGAAGCTTTCTTT. This translates into CASSTGGTEAFF.

This clone was observed a handful of times. The gene calls are TRBV5-4 and TRBJ1-1; weak D call: TRBD1 (6 bases). Germline V gene sequence: CDR1 SGHNT, CDR2 YYREEE (reference sequence). The V gene lost 2 bases and the J gene lost 1 base, with 9 bases spanning the gap. This CDR3 comprises 14 residues. This CDR3 is CASSFRRGNTEAFF. The CDR3, as DNA: TGTGCCAGCAGCTTTCGCAGGGGGAACACTGAAGCTTTCTTT.

This clone was detected a few times. The chain carries TRBV27 and TRBJ2-5; the match to TRBD2 covers 10 bases. The CDR3 runs to 15 residues. V lost 6 bases and J lost 4; bases outside the gene matches: 8. Germline V gene sequence: CDR1 MNHEY, CDR2 SMNVEV (reference sequence). The CDR3 nucleotides read TGTGCCAGCAGGTCTAGCGGGAGCGAAGCAGAGACCCAGTACTTC. Its protein product is CASRSSGSEAETQYF.

This chain uses TRBV11-2 with TRBJ2-7; 9 nucleotides align to TRBD1. Germline trimming cut 7 bases from V and 0 bases from J; bases unmatched to any gene: 4. The CDR3 has 14 residues. From germline, CDR1 is SGHAT and CDR2 FQNNGV. In nucleotides, the CDR3 is TGTGCCAGCACAGGGACAGGGAACTCCTACGAGCAGTACTTC. Protein: CASTGTGNSYEQYF.

The chain employs TRBV6-6 and TRBJ1-2, with D hard to call. Looked up from germline, CDR1 is MNHNY and CDR2 is SVGAGI (reference sequence). This CDR3 region has 12 residues. Between the trimmed V and J ends, which lost 5 bases and 2 bases, there was a span of 6 bases. CDR3 loop: CASSTANYGYTF. In DNA form, the CDR3 reads TGTGCCAGCAGTACAGCAAACTATGGCTACACCTTC.

The CDR3 here is CASSVLTGENTGELFF. CDR3 sequence (DNA): TGCGCCAGCAGCGTGCTGACAGGGGAGAACACCGGGGAGCTGTTTTTT. The V and J genes are TRBV5-1 and TRBJ2-2; 8 bases are a match to TRBD1. Germline-derived CDR1 and CDR2 are SGHRS and YFSETQ. CDR3 size: 16 residues. Trimming at V came to 4 bases and at J to 1 base, leaving 6 bases not matched to a gene.

This chain joins TRBV28 and TRBJ1-5; TRBD1 aligns across 7 bases. This CDR3 has 16 amino acids. V was pared by 5 bases and J by 1 base, with 8 bases of the junction left unmatched. The germline gives CDR1 MDHEN, CDR2 SYDVKM. The CDR3 spells CASSITGAPSNQPQHF. DNA for the CDR3: TGTGCCAGCAGTATCACAGGGGCGCCGAGCAATCAGCCCCAGCATTTT.

This sequence joins TRBV10-3 and TRBJ2-5; 9 bases are shared with TRBD2. The DNA matches TRBJ2-7 better at its end, which makes the J call doubtful. The CDR3 consists of 15 residues. CDR1 ENHRY and CDR2 SYGVKD come from the germline V gene. The CDR3 loop reads CAISEAREGRHEQYF. DNA for the CDR3: TGTGCCATCAGTGAGGCGCGGGAGGGCCGCCACGAGCAGTACTTC.

The CDR3 is CAITETGLNYGYTF. CDR3 sequence (DNA): TGTGCCATCACCGAGACAGGGTTGAACTATGGCTACACCTTC. The chain uses TRBV10-3 and TRBJ1-2, with TRBD1 matching over 7 bases. CDR3 length equals 14 residues. Germline CDR1 is ENHRY and CDR2 is SYGVKD. V shed 7 bases and J 2 bases; nucleotides not matched to a gene: 7.

The chain has TRBV19 and TRBJ1-1; 7 nucleotides agree with TRBD1. The germline CDR1 and CDR2 sequences are LNHDA and SQIVND (reference sequence). V was pared by 6 bases and J by 6 bases, with 16 bases of the junction left unmatched. The CDR3 has 16 amino acids. As DNA, the CDR3 is TGTGCCAGTAGGCCTGGGGGACAACAGGGGCTGGCTGAAGCTTTCTTT. Translated, it gives CASRPGGQQGLAEAFF. The full variable domain, with the rest looked up from reference TRBV19 and TRBJ1-1, is DGGITQSPKYLFRKEGQNVTLSCEQNLNHDAMYWYRQDPGQGLRLIYYSQIVNDFQKGDIAEGYSVSREKKESFPLTVTSAQKNPTAFYLCASRPGGQQGLAEAFFGQGTRLTVV.

This chain uses TRBV13 with TRBJ1-2; tentative D call: TRBD1 (6 bases). Germline V lookup: CDR1 PRHDT, CDR2 FYEKMQ (reference sequence). This CDR3 is built from 13 residues. With 1 base removed from V and 4 bases from J, the gap between germline ends came to 7 bases. CDR3 sequence reads: CASSLEQGYGYTF. CDR3 DNA: TGTGCCAGCAGCTTAGAACAGGGCTATGGCTACACCTTC.